This entry features one T cell receptor (beta chain) sequence. Cohorts were assigned according to the clinical history that participants reported. Two negative PCRs, clearance, or symptom resolution were required of recovered Cohort 3 donors. These data originate in a study of blood T cell repertoires in COVID-19. The method was immunoSEQ multiplex PCR; TCRdb's version includes in-frame clones alone and lacks a portion of them. The sample carries 150,000 to 200,000 clones, roughly four fifths recorded once. V was pared by 4 bases and J by 6 bases, with 7 bases between. The germline V gene encodes CDR1 SNHLY and CDR2 FYNNEI. This CDR3 contains 13 residues.

Sequenced material: PBMCs or T cells enriched from blood (not recorded which). The clonotype comes from a man aged 50 or older who had recovered from COVID-19. The chain has TRBV2 and TRBJ1-6; D is unresolved. CDR3 residues: CASSGQVNSPLHF. The CDR3 DNA is TGTGCCAGCAGTGGGCAGGTTAATTCACCCCTCCACTTT.